A selection of T cell receptor beta chains follows, all from one sample in a study of blood T cell repertoires in COVID-19. Data came from immunoSEQ multiplex PCR; TCRdb stores just in-frame clones and leaves some out. Among some 340,000 clones listed, roughly 90% were seen once. The sample consisted of PBMCs or T cells enriched from blood (not recorded which). Source of these receptors: a woman aged 25-40 years who had been exposed to COVID-19. Both conserved end residues are part of each CDR3. A D gene is named only where the DNA matches it firmly. Clone size is shown for a subset of rows, as once, few, many or a class of expanded clone.

CDR3 DNA,CDR3 protein,D gene,clone size,V gene,J gene
TGCGCCAGCAGCGGAGGGACTCGCGGATTACTATATGGCTACACCTTC,CASSGGTRGLLYGYTF,-,-,TRBV5-1,TRBJ1-2
TGTGCAAGTCGCTTAGCCAACCTCGGCCCCAGCGGGGGATGGTCCTACGAGCAGTACTTC,CASRLANLGPSGGWSYEQYF,-,-,TRBV12-2,TRBJ2-7
TGCGCCAGCAGCCAAGATAGGGGCCGCTCCTACGAGCAGTACTTC,CASSQDRGRSYEQYF,-,-,TRBV4-1,TRBJ2-7
TGCGCCAGCAGCTTGTGGGGGGGAGGAGAAAAACTGTTTTTT,CASSLWGGGEKLFF,-,-,TRBV5-1,TRBJ1-4
TGTGCCAGCAGCTCCAGGCCTAGCACAGATACGCAGTATTTT,CASSSRPSTDTQYF,-,-,TRBV13,TRBJ2-3
TGCGCCAGCAGCTTATCTAGCGGGGTCTACAATGAGCAGTTCTTC,CASSLSSGVYNEQFF,TRBD2,-,TRBV5-1,TRBJ2-1
TGTGCCAGTGGGAACAGGGCGTGGGACACTGAAGCTTTCTTT,CASGNRAWDTEAFF,-,-,TRBV19,TRBJ1-1
TGTGCCAGTAGTACTAGGACTAGCGGGGTATCCTCCCCCTACGAGCAGTACTTC,CASSTRTSGVSSPYEQYF,TRBD2,-,TRBV19,TRBJ2-7
TGTGCCAGCCTAAGAACAGGGCGTTCCTACGAGCAGTACTTC,CASLRTGRSYEQYF,-,-,TRBV6-5,TRBJ2-7
TGTGCCAGCAGCTCCCTCGGTCTTAGCAATCAGCCCCAGCATTTT,CASSSLGLSNQPQHF,-,-,TRBV5-8,TRBJ1-5
TGTGCCAGCAGTTTGGACAGGGATGTGCCCCAGCATTTT,CASSLDRDVPQHF,TRBD1,-,TRBV12-3/TRBV12-4,TRBJ1-5
TGTGCCAGTAGTATAGATTATGGGACACGGACCTACGAGCAGTACTTC,CASSIDYGTRTYEQYF,-,-,TRBV19,TRBJ2-7
TGTGCCATCAGTGAGTCGAAACCGGGACAGGGCCTCTACGAGCAGTACTTC,CAISESKPGQGLYEQYF,TRBD1,-,TRBV10-3,TRBJ2-7
TGCGCCAGCAGCTTCGGCCCAGCGACAACTAATGAAAAACTGTTTTTT,CASSFGPATTNEKLFF,-,-,TRBV5-1,TRBJ1-4
TGCAGCGTTTCCTCCGGGACAGGAAACACTGAAGCTTTCTTT,CSVSSGTGNTEAFF,TRBD1,-,TRBV29-1,TRBJ1-1
TGCGCCAGCAGCCCTTATCCGGGACAGGGGGATGGCTACACCTTC,CASSPYPGQGDGYTF,TRBD1,-,TRBV5-1,TRBJ1-2
TGCGCCAGCGGCGGGGTACCCACAGATACGCAGTATTTT,CASGGVPTDTQYF,-,-,TRBV5-1,TRBJ2-3
TGCGCCAGCAGCATCGGACAGGGCTATAATTCACCCCTCCACTTT,CASSIGQGYNSPLHF,TRBD1,-,TRBV5-1,TRBJ1-6
TGCGCCAGCAGCCAAGACTCGGGGACCCAGTACTTC,CASSQDSGTQYF,-,-,TRBV4-3,TRBJ2-5
TGTGCCAGCAGCCGCACCCCCGGCGGGGTGAACACTGAAGCTTTCTTT,CASSRTPGGVNTEAFF,-,-,TRBV3-1/TRBV3-2,TRBJ1-1
TGTGCCAGTAGTATGCTTCCGCTTGTGGGACAGTACTCCTACGAGCAGTACTTC,CASSMLPLVGQYSYEQYF,TRBD1,-,TRBV19,TRBJ2-7
TGCAGCGTTGAACGCCAGGGAGGGGACGAGCAGTACTTC,CSVERQGGDEQYF,TRBD2,-,TRBV29-1,TRBJ2-7
TGTGCCAGCAGCTTAGCGCGGGTGTTGACCGGGGAGCTGTTTTTT,CASSLARVLTGELFF,-,few,TRBV7-9,TRBJ2-2
TGTGCCAGCAGTCCCAGGGGGGTCTCCTACGAGCAGTACTTC,CASSPRGVSYEQYF,-,-,TRBV6-5,TRBJ2-7
TGCGCCAGCAGCCACGGGACAGAGAGTTGGTATGGCTACACCTTC,CASSHGTESWYGYTF,TRBD1,-,TRBV4-3,TRBJ1-2
TGTGCCACCAGTGATCCAGGGGGGTCCAACGTCCTGACTTTC,CATSDPGGSNVLTF,-,-,TRBV24-1,TRBJ2-6
TGCGCCAGCAGCAACCCCGAGGGAAACACCATATATTTT,CASSNPEGNTIYF,-,-,TRBV5-1,TRBJ1-3
TGTGCCAGCTCCCCGGAGTACTACGAGCAGTACTTC,CASSPEYYEQYF,-,-,TRBV18,TRBJ2-7
TGTGCCAGCACCCCACCCCATGACAATTACGAGCAGTACTTC,CASTPPHDNYEQYF,-,-,TRBV7-9,TRBJ2-7
TGTGCCAGCAGTTTACGGACAGGGGCCTACGAGCAGTACTTC,CASSLRTGAYEQYF,TRBD1,few,TRBV6-5,TRBJ2-7
TGTGCCACCAGCAGAGATCGGGTGGGGCTCCCTGGAAACACCATATATTTT,CATSRDRVGLPGNTIYF,-,-,TRBV15,TRBJ1-3